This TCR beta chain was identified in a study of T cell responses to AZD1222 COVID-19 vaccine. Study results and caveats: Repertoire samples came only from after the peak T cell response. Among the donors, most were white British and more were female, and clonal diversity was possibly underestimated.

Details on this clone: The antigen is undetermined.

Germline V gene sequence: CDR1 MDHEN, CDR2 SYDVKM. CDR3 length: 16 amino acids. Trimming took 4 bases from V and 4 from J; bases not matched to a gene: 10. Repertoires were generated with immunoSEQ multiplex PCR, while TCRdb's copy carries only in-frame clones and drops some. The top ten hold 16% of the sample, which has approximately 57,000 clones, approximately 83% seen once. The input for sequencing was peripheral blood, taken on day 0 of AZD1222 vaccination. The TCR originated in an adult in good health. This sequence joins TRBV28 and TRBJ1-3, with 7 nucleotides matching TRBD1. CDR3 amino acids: CASSSPATGSGNTIYF. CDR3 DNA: TGTGCCAGCAGTTCCCCTGCGACAGGGTCCGGAAACACCATATATTTT.